One sample yielded the 6 T cell receptor beta chains listed below, sequenced in a study of blood T cells in healthy people across ages. Together with a sample-barcoded 5' primer, a J-beta primer mix was included in a second PCR lasting 7 to 11 cycles. Via MiXCR, TCRdb re-called the 5' RACE reads, giving one row per CDR3 protein. The repertoire has 1.5 million to 2 million distinct CDR3 sequences, 40% to 55% of them found once; the top ten carry over 2%. The sample comprised blood. The receptor source for this set is a woman in her thirties or forties in good health.

This chain uses TRBV5-6 with TRBJ2-5; 14 nucleotides agree with TRBD2. The V segment lost 4 bases and the J segment 5 bases; nucleotides outside the gene matches: 10. The CDR3 sequence is 17 residues long. CDR1 is SGHDT, CDR2 YYEEEE, per germline. The CDR3 sequence is CASSLGLAGDLGETQYF. CDR3 DNA sequence: TGTGCCAGCAGCCTGGGACTAGCGGGGGACCTGGGGGAGACCCAGTACTTC.

The chain recombines TRBV24-1 with TRBJ2-5; D not certain. Trimming cost V 4 bases and J 7 bases, with 21 bases left between them. Germline values: CDR1 KGHDR, CDR2 SFDVKD. This CDR3 is 16 amino acids long. This CDR3 reads CATSDPDGSTVGTQYF. The CDR3 nucleotides are TGTGCCACCAGTGACCCGGACGGATCCACTGTGGGGACCCAGTACTTC.

This clonotype is a singleton in its sample. The gene calls are TRBV14 and TRBJ2-3; the D is unclear. The CDR3 length is 15 residues. Trimming removed 1 base from V and 4 bases from J, with 12 bases in between. Germline CDR1 reads SGHDN; CDR2 reads FVKESK. CDR3 residues: CASSQVISRADTQYF. Here the CDR3 DNA reads TGTGCCAGCAGCCAAGTGATTAGTAGGGCAGATACGCAGTATTTT.

Only one count was recorded for this clonotype. CDR3 sequence: CASSLGSGWGETQYF. The CDR3 coding sequence is TGTGCCAGCAGCTTAGGTTCAGGCTGGGGAGAGACCCAGTACTTC. The gene calls are TRBV7-8 and TRBJ2-4; D is ambiguous. The DNA end lines up better with TRBJ2-5; the J call may be wrong. Germline lookup yields CDR1 SGHVS and CDR2 FQNEAQ. The length of the CDR3 is 15 residues.

The rearrangement links TRBV29-1 to TRBJ1-1; no firm D call. This CDR3 region has 14 residues. The germline gives CDR1 SQVTM, CDR2 ANQGSEA. Trimming took off 5 bases at V and 1 base at J, with 14 bases between the two ends. CDR3 sequence reads: CSVLGGNENTEAFF. The CDR3, as DNA: TGCAGCGTTCTTGGTGGGAATGAGAACACTGAAGCTTTCTTT.

V is TRBV7-8 and J is TRBJ2-3; possible D gene TRBD2, 6 bases. The CDR3 consists of 17 residues. Germline V lookup: CDR1 SGHVS, CDR2 FQNEAQ. The germline V and J ends were trimmed by 3 bases and 4 bases, with 20 bases remaining between them. CDR3 amino acids: CASSFRRGLAVSDTQYF. The DNA for the CDR3 is TGTGCCAGCAGCTTCCGGCGGGGTCTAGCAGTCTCAGATACGCAGTATTTT.